This T cell receptor (beta chain) is from a study of blood T cell repertoires in COVID-19 (dated by TCRdb to the early 2020s). Some background on the complete study: Samples covering the acute and convalescent phases of COVID-19 were provided by collaborators in the United States, Italy and Spain. Nearly every sample came with metadata listing a de-identified subject ID, COVID-19 status, age in years and sex. The dataset comprised deeply sampled blood TCRbeta repertoires from subjects exposed to, actively infected with, or recovered from COVID-19. Where HLA class I and class II types were available, the types were taken from metadata supplied by the sample provider, not from assay-based typing. The repertoires were released in a freely available public database intended as a resource for research on the immune response to SARS-CoV-2. The prospective study material was composed of cDNA or gDNA derived from T cells, B-cell-depleted T cells, or PBMCs. The samples were drawn from the first 160 participants of the ongoing ImmuneRACE study and from over 950 subjects provided by 6 global collaborators.

Study-wide findings and limitations: Clinical and demographic metadata were provided uncurated, with the amount varying by source and participant.

In its sample, this clone was seen once. It has no known antigen specificity. No much larger clone exists at a distance of one base, and base qualities are not known. TCRbeta CDR3 regions were amplified from genomic DNA by means of the immunoSEQ Assay, a bias-controlled multiplex PCR. Turning to the authors' computational methods: Within the assay, amplification of reference gene primers was used to estimate how many nucleated cells each sample contained. To quantify the absolute abundance of each unique TCRbeta CDR3 rearrangement, sequence reads were collapsed and filtered. For each sample, productive Simpson clonality was calculated as the square root of Simpson's diversity index over productive rearrangements. TCRdb carries this immuneACCESS record with in-frame sequences only. Its versions omit some clonotypes, under half of them owing to an unresolved V gene in the studies checked, with the rest unexplained. The V and J calls and the clone size are those of that table, but D and trimming were determined from the DNA. The sample table lists more than 250,000 clones, around 88% of them with a count of one. The ten top clones hold approximately 1.2% of the sample.

Participants in the prospective study were enrolled through a virtual design, were aged roughly 18 to 90 years, and lived in roughly 24 United States geographic areas. Cohort assignment in the prospective study relied on participant-reported clinical history from a screening survey and a study questionnaire. In the prospective study, mobile phlebotomists collected whole blood, serum and a nasopharyngeal or oropharyngeal swab from each participant. Prospective study participants could optionally give additional blood draws and questionnaires over a roughly 2-month period. Blood samples from the prospective study were shipped frozen or at room temperature prior to DNA extraction. The germline V and J ends show losses of 6 bases and 2 bases respectively, and no gene match explains 8 bases of the junction. The CDR3 measures 15 amino acids from cysteine to phenylalanine. The sequence is cut down to CDR3 DNA, 45 bases in frame from base 1. Reading the germline V gene (reference sequence) gives CDR1 SGHNT and CDR2 YYREEE.

In this chain, TRBV5-4 is recombined with TRBJ2-5, with 9 junctional bases fitting TRBD2. The sequence derives from a woman aged 40 to 50 with acute COVID-19. Input material: PBMCs or T cells enriched from blood (not recorded which). The CDR3: CASTRGLAQQETQYF. The DNA sequence reads TGTGCCAGCACCCGAGGACTAGCGCAACAAGAGACCCAGTACTTC.